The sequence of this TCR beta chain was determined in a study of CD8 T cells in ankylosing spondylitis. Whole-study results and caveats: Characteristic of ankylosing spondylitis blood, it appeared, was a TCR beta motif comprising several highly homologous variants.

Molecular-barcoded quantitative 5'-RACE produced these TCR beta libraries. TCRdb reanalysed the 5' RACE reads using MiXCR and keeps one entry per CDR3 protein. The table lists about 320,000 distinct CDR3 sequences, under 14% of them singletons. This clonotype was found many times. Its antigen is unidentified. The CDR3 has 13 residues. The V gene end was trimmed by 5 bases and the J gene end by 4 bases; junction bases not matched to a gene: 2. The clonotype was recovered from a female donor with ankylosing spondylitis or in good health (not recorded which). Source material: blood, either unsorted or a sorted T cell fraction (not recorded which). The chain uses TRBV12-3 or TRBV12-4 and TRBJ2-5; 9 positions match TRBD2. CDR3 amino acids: CASSISGRETQYF. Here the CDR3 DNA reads TGTGCCAGCAGTATTAGCGGGAGAGAGACCCAGTACTTC.